The 18 T cell receptor beta chains given below trace back to one sample, sequenced in a study of chemoradiotherapy in HPV16-positive cancers. Repertoires were generated with immunoSEQ multiplex PCR, while TCRdb's copy carries only in-frame clones and drops some. This table holds fewer than 70,000 clones, roughly 90% found once. This specimen was blood, taken from a patient who underwent chemoradiotherapy. All receptors come from a human donor with HPV-associated anogenital cancer.

V usage is TRBV30 and J usage is TRBJ1-4; 10 bases line up with TRBD1. V lost 1 base, J lost 7 bases, and 0 bases stayed unmatched. This CDR3 has 13 amino acids. Germline V lookup: CDR1 GTSNPN, CDR2 SVGIG (reference sequence). The CDR3 DNA is TGTGCCTGGAGTGGGGACAGGGGTGAAAAACTGTTTTTT. This codes for CAWSGDRGEKLFF.

This clone was found once. J is TRBJ2-2 and V is TRBV6-5; 9 positions agree with TRBD1. The ends lost 6 bases at V and 11 bases at J; junction bases unmatched: 10. This CDR3 is 14 amino acids long. Germline CDR1 is MNHEY and CDR2 is SVGAGI. The CDR3 loop is CASSRPGTGLELFF. CDR3 DNA sequence: TGTGCCAGCAGCCGTCCCGGGACAGGGTTAGAGCTGTTTTTT.

V is TRBV19 and J is TRBJ2-5, with 7 bases that match TRBD2. The CDR3 contains 17 residues. CDR1 LNHDA and CDR2 SQIVND come from the germline V gene (reference sequence). Trimming removed 5 bases from V and 5 bases from J; junction bases left unmatched: 17. CDR3 loop: CASSFSRTSLLWETQYF. CDR3 nucleotide sequence: TGTGCCAGTAGTTTTTCCCGGACTAGTCTTCTCTGGGAGACCCAGTACTTC. The whole variable domain, remainder taken from reference TRBV19 and TRBJ2-5, is DGGITQSPKYLFRKEGQNVTLSCEQNLNHDAMYWYRQDPGQGLRLIYYSQIVNDFQKGDIAEGYSVSREKKESFPLTVTSAQKNPTAFYLCASSFSRTSLLWETQYFGPGTRLLVL.

The V and J genes are TRBV4-3 and TRBJ2-6; no reliable D call. The V gene lost 0 bases and the J gene lost 1 base, with 10 bases spanning the gap. The CDR3 runs to 17 residues. CDR1 and CDR2 from the germline V gene are LGHNA and YSLEER. CDR3 sequence (DNA): TGCGCCAGCAGCCAAGAAGTAGGTATTTCTGGGGCCAACGTCCTGACTTTC. As protein: CASSQEVGISGANVLTF.

V usage is TRBV30 and J usage is TRBJ2-3; TRBD2 aligns across 7 bases. Germline values: CDR1 GTSNPN, CDR2 SVGIG (reference sequence). Trimming cost V 0 bases and J 4 bases; bases outside gene matches: 7. The CDR3 contains 15 residues. CDR3 protein: CAWSVVAGVADTQYF. In DNA, the CDR3 is TGTGCCTGGAGTGTAGTTGCGGGAGTGGCAGATACGCAGTATTTT.

The chain joins TRBV19 to TRBJ2-1; possibly TRBD1 for D (6 bases). This CDR3 contains 15 residues. The ends were cut back, 3 bases at V and 8 bases at J, with 17 bases in the middle. CDR1 is LNHDA, CDR2 SQIVND, per germline (reference sequence). The CDR3 region has the DNA TGTGCCAGTAGTATCCCCGACAGGCCAGGGGATGAGCAGTTCTTC. This codes for CASSIPDRPGDEQFF.

The V gene is TRBV30, the J gene TRBJ2-7; TRBD2 matches at 12 bases. The junction had 3 bases not matched to a gene; V was cut back by 1 base and J by 2 bases. Germline V gene lookup returns CDR1 GTSNPN and CDR2 SVGIG (reference sequence). The CDR3 extends over 15 amino acids. The CDR3 is CAWSGGLAGPYEQYF. CDR3 DNA sequence: TGTGCCTGGAGTGGAGGACTAGCGGGACCCTACGAGCAGTACTTC.

V and J are TRBV6-6 and TRBJ1-5; TRBD1 matches at 7 bases. CDR3 length: 16 amino acids. Germline V lookup: CDR1 MNHNY, CDR2 SVGAGI (reference sequence). After removal of 4 bases from V and 4 bases from J, the junction contained 10 bases not matched to a gene. CDR3 sequence: CASSLPRQGVNQPQHF. DNA of the CDR3: TGTGCCAGCAGTTTACCAAGACAGGGTGTTAATCAGCCCCAGCATTTT.

This clone has a handful of counts. Other DNA sequences in the same sample also yield this CDR3. The gene calls are TRBV7-2 and TRBJ2-7; D possibly corresponds to TRBD1 (6 bases). The V gene's germline CDR1 is SGHTA and CDR2 FQGNSA. Trimming stripped 1 base from V and 2 bases from J, with 12 bases between. The CDR3 runs to 15 residues. Here the CDR3 reads CASSLGGQGAYEQYF. CDR3 nucleotide sequence: TGTGCCAGCAGCTTAGGGGGGCAGGGCGCCTACGAGCAGTACTTC.

The V call is TRBV13, the J call TRBJ2-4; TRBD2 matches at 10 bases. V lost 0 bases to trimming and J lost 3 bases; unmatched junction nucleotides: 14. Germline V CDR1 and CDR2: PRHDT, FYEKMQ (reference sequence). This CDR3 comprises 20 residues. DNA for the CDR3: TGTGCCAGCAGCTTAGGTCGTCTAGCGGGGGTGGGATGGAGCAAAAACATTCAGTACTTC. Encoded protein: CASSLGRLAGVGWSKNIQYF. The full variable domain, with the rest looked up from reference TRBV13 and TRBJ2-4, is AAGVIQSPRHLIKEKRETATLKCYPIPRHDTVYWYQQGPGQDPQFLISFYEKMQSDKGSIPDRFSAQQFSDYHSELNMSSLELGDSALYFCASSLGRLAGVGWSKNIQYFGAGTRLSVL.

This rearrangement joins TRBV9 to TRBJ2-5; 7 bases are shared with TRBD1. J gave up 5 bases and V 4 bases, and 8 bases lay outside the gene matches. Germline V lookup: CDR1 SGDLS, CDR2 YYNGEE. The CDR3 extends over 14 amino acids. The CDR3 DNA reads as TGTGCCAGCAGCCCCGGGCAGGACAGGGAGACCCAGTACTTC. This codes for CASSPGQDRETQYF.

J is TRBJ1-1 and V is TRBV9; TRBD1 might be the D (5 bases). The germline gives CDR1 SGDLS, CDR2 YYNGEE. This CDR3 region has 13 residues. Between the trimmed V and J ends, which lost 2 bases and 4 bases, there was a span of 9 bases. Here the CDR3 reads CASSVTGTTEAFF. The CDR3 region has the DNA TGTGCCAGCAGCGTCACAGGTACCACTGAAGCTTTCTTT. The complete variable domain, with remaining parts taken from reference TRBV9 and TRBJ1-1, reads DSGVTQTPKHLITATGQRVTLRCSPRSGDLSVYWYQQSLDQGLQFLIQYYNGEERAKGNILERFSAQQFPDLHSELNLSSLELGDSALYFCASSVTGTTEAFFGQGTRLTVV.

This chain's CDR3 is CASRRQGAREKLFF. DNA for the CDR3: TGTGCCAGCAGGAGACAGGGGGCGCGGGAAAAACTGTTTTTT. V gene TRBV2 combines with J gene TRBJ1-4; TRBD1 agrees at 10 bases. Trimming at V came to 6 bases and at J to 8 bases, leaving 6 bases not matched to a gene. This CDR3 has 14 residues. The germline CDR1 and CDR2 sequences are SNHLY and FYNNEI.

This CDR3 reads CASSSRTARNTGELFF. The DNA for the CDR3 is TGTGCCAGCAGCTCCAGGACAGCAAGGAACACCGGGGAGCTGTTTTTT. The V gene is TRBV7-2, the J gene TRBJ2-2, with TRBD1 as a possible D gene (6 bases). The germline V gene has CDR1 SGHTA and CDR2 FQGNSA. Trimming left V 4 bases short and J 1 base short, with 13 bases between. The CDR3 is made up of 16 amino acids.

V is TRBV4-1 and J is TRBJ2-7; 9 positions agree with TRBD1. CDR3 length: 16 residues. Trimming removed 1 base from V and 3 bases from J; junction bases left unmatched: 7. The germline V gene has CDR1 MGHRA and CDR2 YSYEKL. CDR3 sequence (DNA): TGCGCCAGCAGCCAAGGCTCCGGGACAGGGTACTACGAGCAGTACTTC. Protein product: CASSQGSGTGYYEQYF.

A few counts support this clone. This chain connects TRBV13 to TRBJ2-7; 9 nucleotides line up with TRBD1. Germline V gene lookup returns CDR1 PRHDT and CDR2 FYEKMQ (reference sequence). The J segment lost 1 base and the V segment lost 0 bases, leaving 4 bases of the junction unmatched. This CDR3 contains 16 residues. The CDR3 bases are TGTGCCAGCAGCTTAGGCGTAGGGACAGGGTCCTACGAGCAGTACTTC. Translation gives CASSLGVGTGSYEQYF.

The chain joins TRBV27 to TRBJ1-1, with D possibly being TRBD1 (6 bases). Deletions cut 5 bases from V and 2 bases from J, with 12 bases between. The germline V gene encodes CDR1 MNHEY and CDR2 SMNVEV (reference sequence). The CDR3 has 14 residues. DNA for the CDR3: TGTGCCAGCAGTCCCCACAGGGATAACACTGAAGCTTTCTTT. It specifies CASSPHRDNTEAFF.

This chain uses TRBV19 with TRBJ1-3; D not resolved. Germline CDR1 LNHDA, CDR2 SQIVND (reference sequence). The CDR3 contains 15 residues. The V and J ends lost 9 bases and 0 bases respectively, with 15 bases between them. The CDR3: CARTDPLTSGNTIYF. As DNA, the CDR3 is TGTGCCAGAACGGACCCGTTAACCTCTGGAAACACCATATATTTT.